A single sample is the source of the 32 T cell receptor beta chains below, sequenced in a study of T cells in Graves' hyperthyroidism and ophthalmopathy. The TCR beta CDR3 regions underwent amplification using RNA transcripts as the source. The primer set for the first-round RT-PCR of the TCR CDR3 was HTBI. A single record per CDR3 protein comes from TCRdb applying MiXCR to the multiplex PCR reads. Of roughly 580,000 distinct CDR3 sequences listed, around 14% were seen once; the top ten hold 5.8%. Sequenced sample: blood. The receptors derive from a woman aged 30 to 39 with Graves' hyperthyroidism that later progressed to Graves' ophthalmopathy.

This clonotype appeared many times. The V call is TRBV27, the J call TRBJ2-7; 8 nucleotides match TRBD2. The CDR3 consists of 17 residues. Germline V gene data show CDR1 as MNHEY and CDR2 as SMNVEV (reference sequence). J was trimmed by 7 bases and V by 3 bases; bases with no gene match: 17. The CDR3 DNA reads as TGTGCCAGCAGTTTCACACCCTCCGGGACTAGACTGAGGGAGCAGTACTTC. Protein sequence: CASSFTPSGTRLREQYF.

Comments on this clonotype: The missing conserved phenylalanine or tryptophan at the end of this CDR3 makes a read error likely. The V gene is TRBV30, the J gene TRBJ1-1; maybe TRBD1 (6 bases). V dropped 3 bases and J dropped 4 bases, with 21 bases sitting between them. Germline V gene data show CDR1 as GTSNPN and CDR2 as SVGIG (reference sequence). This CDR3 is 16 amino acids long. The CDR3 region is CAWSQEGGARVTEAFL. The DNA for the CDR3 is TGTGCCTGGAGCCAAGAGGGGGGCGCGAGGGTCACTGAAGCTTTCCTT.

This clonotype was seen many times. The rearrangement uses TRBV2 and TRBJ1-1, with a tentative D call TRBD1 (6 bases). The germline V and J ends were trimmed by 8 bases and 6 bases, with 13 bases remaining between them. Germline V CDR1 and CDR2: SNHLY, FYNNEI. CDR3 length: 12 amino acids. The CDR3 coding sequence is TGTGCCAGCTCACAACAGGGACCTGAAGCTTTCTTT. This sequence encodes CASSQQGPEAFF. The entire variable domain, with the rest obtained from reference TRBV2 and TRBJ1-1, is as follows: EPEVTQTPSHQVTQMGQEVILRCVPISNHLYFYWYRQILGQKVEFLVSFYNNEISEKSEIFDDQFSVERPDGSNFTLKIRSTKLEDSAMYFCASSQQGPEAFFGQGTRLTVV.

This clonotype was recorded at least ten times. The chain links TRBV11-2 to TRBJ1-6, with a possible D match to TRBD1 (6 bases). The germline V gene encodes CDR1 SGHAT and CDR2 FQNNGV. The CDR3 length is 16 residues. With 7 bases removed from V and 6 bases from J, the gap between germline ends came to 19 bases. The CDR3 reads CASTSRDRWGNSPLHF. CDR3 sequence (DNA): TGTGCCAGCACCTCCCGCGACAGGTGGGGTAATTCACCCCTCCACTTT.

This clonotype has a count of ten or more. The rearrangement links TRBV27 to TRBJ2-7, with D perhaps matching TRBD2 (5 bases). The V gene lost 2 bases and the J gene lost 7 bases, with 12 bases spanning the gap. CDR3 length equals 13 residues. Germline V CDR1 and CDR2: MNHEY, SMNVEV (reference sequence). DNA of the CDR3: TGTGCCAGCAGTTTACACGAAACGGGGGAGCAGTACTTC. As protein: CASSLHETGEQYF.

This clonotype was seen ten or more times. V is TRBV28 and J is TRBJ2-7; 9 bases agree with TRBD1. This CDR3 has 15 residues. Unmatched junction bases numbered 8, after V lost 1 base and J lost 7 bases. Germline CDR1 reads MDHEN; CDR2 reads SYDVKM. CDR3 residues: CASSLLGQGPSEQYF. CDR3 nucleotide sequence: TGTGCCAGCAGTTTATTAGGACAGGGGCCCTCTGAGCAGTACTTC.

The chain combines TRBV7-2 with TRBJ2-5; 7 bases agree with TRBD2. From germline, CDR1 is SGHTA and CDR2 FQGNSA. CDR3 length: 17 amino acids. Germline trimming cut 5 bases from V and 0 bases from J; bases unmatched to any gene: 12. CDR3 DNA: TGTGCCAGCAGCCGTCAACCCAGCGGGACCTACCAAGAGACCCAGTACTTC. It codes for CASSRQPSGTYQETQYF.

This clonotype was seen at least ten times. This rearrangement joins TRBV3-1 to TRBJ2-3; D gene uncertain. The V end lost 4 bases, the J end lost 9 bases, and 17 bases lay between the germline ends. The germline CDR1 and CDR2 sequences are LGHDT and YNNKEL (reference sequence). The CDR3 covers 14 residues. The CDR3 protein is CASSRYNDMATQYF. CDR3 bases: TGTGCCAGCAGCCGGTACAATGACATGGCGACGCAGTATTTT.

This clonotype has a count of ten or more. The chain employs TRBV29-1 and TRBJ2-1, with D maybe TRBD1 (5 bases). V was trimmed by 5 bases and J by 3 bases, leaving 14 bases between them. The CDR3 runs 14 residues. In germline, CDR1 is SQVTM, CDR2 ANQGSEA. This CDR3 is CSVRKKGDYNEQFF. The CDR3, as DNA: TGCAGCGTTCGGAAAAAAGGGGACTACAATGAGCAGTTCTTC.

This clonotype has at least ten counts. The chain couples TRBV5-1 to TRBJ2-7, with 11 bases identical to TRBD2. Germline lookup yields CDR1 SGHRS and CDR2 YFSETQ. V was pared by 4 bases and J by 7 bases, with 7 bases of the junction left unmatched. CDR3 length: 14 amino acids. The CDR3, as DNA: TGCGCCAGCAGCAGCCGACTAGCGGGATTTGAGCAGTACTTC. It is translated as CASSSRLAGFEQYF.

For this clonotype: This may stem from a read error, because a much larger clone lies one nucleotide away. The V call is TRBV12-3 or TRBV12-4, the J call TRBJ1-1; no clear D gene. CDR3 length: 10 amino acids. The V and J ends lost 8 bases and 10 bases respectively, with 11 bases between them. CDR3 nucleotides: TGTGCCAGCGGTTATCCTGGAGCTTTCTTT. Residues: CASGYPGAFF.

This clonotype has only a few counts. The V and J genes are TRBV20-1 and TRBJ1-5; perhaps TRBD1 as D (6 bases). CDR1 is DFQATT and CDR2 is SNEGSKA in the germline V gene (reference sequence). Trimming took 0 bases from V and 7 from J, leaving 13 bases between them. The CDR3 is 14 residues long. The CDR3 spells CSARDPQGTQPQHF. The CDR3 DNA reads TGCAGTGCTAGAGATCCCCAGGGGACCCAGCCCCAGCATTTT.

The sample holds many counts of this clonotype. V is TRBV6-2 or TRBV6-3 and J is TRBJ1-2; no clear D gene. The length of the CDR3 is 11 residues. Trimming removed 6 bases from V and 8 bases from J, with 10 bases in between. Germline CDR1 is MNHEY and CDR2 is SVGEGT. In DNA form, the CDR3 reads TGTGCCAGCAGCACACTAGGCGGCTACACCTTC. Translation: CASSTLGGYTF.

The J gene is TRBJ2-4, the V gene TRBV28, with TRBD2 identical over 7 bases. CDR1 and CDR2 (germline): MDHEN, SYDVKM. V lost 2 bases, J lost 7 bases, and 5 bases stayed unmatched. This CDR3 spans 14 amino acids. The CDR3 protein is CASSLAGVGNIQYF. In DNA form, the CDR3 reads TGTGCCAGCAGTTTAGCGGGAGTGGGGAACATTCAGTACTTC.

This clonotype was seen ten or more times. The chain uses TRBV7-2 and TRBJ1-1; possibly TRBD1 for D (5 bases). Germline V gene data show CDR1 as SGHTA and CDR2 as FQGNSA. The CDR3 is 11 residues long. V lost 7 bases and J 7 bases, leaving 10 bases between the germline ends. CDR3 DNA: TGTGCCAGCACCGGGGCTATTGAAGCTTTCTTT. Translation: CASTGAIEAFF.

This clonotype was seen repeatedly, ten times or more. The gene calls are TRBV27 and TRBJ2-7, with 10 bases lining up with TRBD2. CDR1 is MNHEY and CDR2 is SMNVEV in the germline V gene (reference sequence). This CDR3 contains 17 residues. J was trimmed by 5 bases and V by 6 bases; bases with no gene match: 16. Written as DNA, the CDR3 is TGTGCCAGCAGCCCCAAGGGGGAACTAGCGGGGAGACACGAGCAGTACTTC. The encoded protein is CASSPKGELAGRHEQYF.

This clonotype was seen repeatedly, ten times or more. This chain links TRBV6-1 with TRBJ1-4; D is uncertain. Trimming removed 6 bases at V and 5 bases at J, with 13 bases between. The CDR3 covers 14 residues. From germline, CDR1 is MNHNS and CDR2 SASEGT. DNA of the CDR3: TGTGCCAGCAGGTCGGGCGGGGAGAATGAAAAACTGTTTTTT. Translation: CASRSGGENEKLFF.

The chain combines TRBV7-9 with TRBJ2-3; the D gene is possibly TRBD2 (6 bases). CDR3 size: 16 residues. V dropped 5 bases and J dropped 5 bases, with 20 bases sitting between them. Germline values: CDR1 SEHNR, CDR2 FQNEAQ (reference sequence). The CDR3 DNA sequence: TGTGCCAGCAGCCTTACCCGACTAGGGGAAAGAGATACGCAGTATTTT. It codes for CASSLTRLGERDTQYF.

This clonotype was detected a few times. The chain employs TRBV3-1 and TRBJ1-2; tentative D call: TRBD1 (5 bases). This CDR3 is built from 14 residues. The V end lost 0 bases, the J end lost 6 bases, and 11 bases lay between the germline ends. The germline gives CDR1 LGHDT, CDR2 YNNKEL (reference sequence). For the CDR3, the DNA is TGTGCCAGCAGCCAAGATACGACAGTTGATGGCTACACCTTC. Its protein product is CASSQDTTVDGYTF. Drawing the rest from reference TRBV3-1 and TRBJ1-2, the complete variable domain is DTAVSQTPKYLVTQMGNDKSIKCEQNLGHDTMYWYKQDSKKFLKIMFSYNNKELIINETVPNRFSPKSPDKAHLNLHINSLELGDSAVYFCASSQDTTVDGYTFGSGTRLTVV.

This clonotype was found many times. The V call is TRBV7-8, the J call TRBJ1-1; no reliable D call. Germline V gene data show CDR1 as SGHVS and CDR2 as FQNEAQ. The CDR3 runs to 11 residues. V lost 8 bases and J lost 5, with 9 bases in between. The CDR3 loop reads CASLMGTEAFF. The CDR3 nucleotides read TGTGCCAGCCTAATGGGAACTGAAGCTTTCTTT.

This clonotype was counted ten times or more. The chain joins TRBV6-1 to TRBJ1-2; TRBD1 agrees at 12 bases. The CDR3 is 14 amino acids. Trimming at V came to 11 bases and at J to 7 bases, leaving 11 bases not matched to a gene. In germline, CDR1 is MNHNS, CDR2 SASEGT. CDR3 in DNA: TGTGCCTGCGCTCCGGGACAGGGGGCTGGTGGCTACACCTTC. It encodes CACAPGQGAGGYTF.

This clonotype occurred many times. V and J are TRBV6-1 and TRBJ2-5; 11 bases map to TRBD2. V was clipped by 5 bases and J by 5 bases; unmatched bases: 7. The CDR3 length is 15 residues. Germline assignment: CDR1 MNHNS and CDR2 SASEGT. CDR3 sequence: CASSRRLAGMETQYF. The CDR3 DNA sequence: TGTGCCAGCAGTCGCCGACTAGCGGGAATGGAGACCCAGTACTTC.

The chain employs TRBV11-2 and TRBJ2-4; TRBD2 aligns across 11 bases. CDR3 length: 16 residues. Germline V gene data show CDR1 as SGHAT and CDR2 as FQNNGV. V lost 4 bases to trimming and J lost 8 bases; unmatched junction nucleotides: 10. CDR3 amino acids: CASSSGLAGHLDIQYF. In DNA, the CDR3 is TGTGCCAGCAGCTCCGGACTAGCGGGCCACTTGGACATTCAGTACTTC.

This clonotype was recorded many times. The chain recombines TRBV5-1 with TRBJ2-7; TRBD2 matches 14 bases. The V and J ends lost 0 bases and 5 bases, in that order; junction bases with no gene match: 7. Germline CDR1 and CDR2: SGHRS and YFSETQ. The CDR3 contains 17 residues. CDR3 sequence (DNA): TGCGCCAGCAGCTTGGCGGGGACTAGCGGGAGATCCCACGAGCAGTACTTC. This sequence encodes CASSLAGTSGRSHEQYF. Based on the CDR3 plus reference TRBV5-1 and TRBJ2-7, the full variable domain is KAGVTQTPRYLIKTRGQQVTLSCSPISGHRSVSWYQQTPGQGLQFLFEYFSETQRNKGNFPGRFSGRQFSNSRSEMNVSTLELGDSALYLCASSLAGTSGRSHEQYFGPGTRLTVT.

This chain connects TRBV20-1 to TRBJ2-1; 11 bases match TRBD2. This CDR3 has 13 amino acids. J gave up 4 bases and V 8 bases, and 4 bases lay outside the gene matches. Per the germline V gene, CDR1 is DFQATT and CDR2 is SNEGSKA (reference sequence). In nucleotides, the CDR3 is TGCAGTCCTCGACTAGCGGGGTACAATGAGCAGTTCTTC. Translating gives CSPRLAGYNEQFF.

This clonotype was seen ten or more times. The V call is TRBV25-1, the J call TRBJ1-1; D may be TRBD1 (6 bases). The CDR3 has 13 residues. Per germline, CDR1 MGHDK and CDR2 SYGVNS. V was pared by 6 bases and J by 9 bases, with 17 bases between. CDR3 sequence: CASSDRSLSKAFF. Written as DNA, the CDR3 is TGTGCCAGCAGCGACAGGTCACTCTCTAAAGCTTTCTTT. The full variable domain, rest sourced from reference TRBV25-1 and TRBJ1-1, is EADIYQTPRYLVIGTGKKITLECSQTMGHDKMYWYQQDPGMELHLIHYSYGVNSTEKGDLSSESTVSRIRTEHFPLTLESARPSHTSQYLCASSDRSLSKAFFGQGTRLTVV.

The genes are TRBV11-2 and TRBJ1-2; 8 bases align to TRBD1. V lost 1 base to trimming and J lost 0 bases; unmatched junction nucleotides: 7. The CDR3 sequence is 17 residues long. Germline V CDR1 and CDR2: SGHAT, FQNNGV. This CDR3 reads CASSLGDRRPANYGYTF. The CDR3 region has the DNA TGTGCCAGCAGCTTAGGGGACAGGAGACCCGCTAACTATGGCTACACCTTC.

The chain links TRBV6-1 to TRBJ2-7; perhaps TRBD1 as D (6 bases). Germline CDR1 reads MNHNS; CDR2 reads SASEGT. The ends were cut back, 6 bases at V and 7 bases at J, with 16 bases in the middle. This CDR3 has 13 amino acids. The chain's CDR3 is CASSRQVSREQYF. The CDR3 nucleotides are TGTGCCAGCAGCAGACAGGTCTCGCGGGAGCAGTACTTC.

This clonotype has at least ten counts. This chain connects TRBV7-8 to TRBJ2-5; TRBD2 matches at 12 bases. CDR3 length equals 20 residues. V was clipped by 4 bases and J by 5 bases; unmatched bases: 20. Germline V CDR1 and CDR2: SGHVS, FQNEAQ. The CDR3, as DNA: TGTGCCAGCAGCTCATACCCGACCCCCAGACTAGCGGGAGCTGGGGAGACCCAGTACTTC. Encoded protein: CASSSYPTPRLAGAGETQYF.

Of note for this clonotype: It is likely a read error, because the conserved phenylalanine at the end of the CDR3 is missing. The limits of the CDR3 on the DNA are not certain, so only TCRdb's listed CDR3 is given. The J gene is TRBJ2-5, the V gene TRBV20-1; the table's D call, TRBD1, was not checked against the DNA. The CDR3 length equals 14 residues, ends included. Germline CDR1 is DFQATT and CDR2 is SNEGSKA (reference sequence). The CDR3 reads CSARSANRGETPYV.

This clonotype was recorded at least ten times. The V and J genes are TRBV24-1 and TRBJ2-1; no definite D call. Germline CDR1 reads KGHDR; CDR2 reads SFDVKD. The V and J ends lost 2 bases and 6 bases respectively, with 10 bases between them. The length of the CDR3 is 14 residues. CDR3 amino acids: CATSDSETSNEQFF. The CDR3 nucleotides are TGTGCCACCAGTGATTCCGAAACCAGCAATGAGCAGTTCTTC.

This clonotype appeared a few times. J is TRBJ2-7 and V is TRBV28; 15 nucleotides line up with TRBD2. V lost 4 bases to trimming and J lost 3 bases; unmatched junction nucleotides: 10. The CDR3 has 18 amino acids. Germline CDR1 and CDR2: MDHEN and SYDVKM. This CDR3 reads CASSSPGLAGGRVYEQYF. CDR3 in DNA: TGTGCCAGCAGTTCACCGGGACTAGCGGGAGGCCGGGTCTACGAGCAGTACTTC.